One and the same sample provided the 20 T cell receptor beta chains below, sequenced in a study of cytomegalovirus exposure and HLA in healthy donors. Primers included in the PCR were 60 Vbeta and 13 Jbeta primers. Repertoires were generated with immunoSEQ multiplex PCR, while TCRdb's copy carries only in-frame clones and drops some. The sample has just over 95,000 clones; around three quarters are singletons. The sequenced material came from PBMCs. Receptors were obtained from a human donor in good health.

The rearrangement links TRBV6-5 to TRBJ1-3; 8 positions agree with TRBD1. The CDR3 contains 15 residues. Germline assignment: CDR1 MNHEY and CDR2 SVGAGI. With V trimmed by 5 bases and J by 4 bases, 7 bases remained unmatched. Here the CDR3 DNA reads TGTGCCAGCAGTGCGGCAGGGGGCTCGGGAAACACCATATATTTT. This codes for CASSAAGGSGNTIYF.

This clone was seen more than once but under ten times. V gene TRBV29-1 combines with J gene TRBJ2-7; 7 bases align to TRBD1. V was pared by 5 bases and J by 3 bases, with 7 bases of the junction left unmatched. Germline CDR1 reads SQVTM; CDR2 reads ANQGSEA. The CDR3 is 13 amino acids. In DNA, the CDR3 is TGCAGCGTTAGACAGGGTGATAGCTACGAGCAGTACTTC. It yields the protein CSVRQGDSYEQYF.

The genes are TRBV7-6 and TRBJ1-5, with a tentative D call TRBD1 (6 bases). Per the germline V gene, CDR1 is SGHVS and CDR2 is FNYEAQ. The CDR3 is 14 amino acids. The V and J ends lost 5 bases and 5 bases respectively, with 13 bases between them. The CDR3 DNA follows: TGTGCCAGCAGCAAGGAACAGGGATATCAGCCCCAGCATTTT. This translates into CASSKEQGYQPQHF.

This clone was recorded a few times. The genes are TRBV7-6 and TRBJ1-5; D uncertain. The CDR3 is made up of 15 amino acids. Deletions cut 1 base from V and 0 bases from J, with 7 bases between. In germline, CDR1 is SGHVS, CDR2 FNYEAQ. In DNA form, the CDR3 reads TGTGCCAGCAGCTTAGGGCCTTATAGCAATCAGCCCCAGCATTTT. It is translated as CASSLGPYSNQPQHF.

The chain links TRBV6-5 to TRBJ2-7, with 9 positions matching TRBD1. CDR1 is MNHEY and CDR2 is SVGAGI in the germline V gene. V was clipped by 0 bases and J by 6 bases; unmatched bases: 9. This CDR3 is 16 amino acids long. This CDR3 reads CASSYSAGQGSGEQYF. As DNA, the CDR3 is TGTGCCAGCAGTTACTCGGCTGGACAGGGGTCTGGCGAGCAGTACTTC.

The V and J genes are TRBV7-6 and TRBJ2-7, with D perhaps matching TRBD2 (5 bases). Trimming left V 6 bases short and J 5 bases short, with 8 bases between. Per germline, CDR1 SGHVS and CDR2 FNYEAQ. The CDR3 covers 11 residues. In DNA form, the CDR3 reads TGTGCCAGCAGAAATAGCGACGAGCAGTACTTC. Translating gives CASRNSDEQYF.

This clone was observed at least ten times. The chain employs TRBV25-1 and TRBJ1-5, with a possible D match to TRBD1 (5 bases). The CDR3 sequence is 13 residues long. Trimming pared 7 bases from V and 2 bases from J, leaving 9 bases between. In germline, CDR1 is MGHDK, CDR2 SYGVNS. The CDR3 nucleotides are TGTGCCAGCACTCAGACAGGCAATCAGCCCCAGCATTTT. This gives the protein CASTQTGNQPQHF.

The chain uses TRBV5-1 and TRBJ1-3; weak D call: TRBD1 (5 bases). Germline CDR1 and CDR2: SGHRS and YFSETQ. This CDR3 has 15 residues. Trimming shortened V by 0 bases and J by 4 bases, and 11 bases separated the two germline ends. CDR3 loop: CASSLAGGAGNTIYF. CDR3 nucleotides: TGCGCCAGCAGCTTGGCGGGGGGAGCAGGAAACACCATATATTTT.

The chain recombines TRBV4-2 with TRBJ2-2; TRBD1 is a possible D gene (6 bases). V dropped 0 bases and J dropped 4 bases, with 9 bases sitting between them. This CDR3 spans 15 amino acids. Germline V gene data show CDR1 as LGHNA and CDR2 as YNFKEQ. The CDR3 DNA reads TGTGCCAGCAGCCAAGAAGGGGGATTCACCGGGGAGCTGTTTTTT. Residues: CASSQEGGFTGELFF.

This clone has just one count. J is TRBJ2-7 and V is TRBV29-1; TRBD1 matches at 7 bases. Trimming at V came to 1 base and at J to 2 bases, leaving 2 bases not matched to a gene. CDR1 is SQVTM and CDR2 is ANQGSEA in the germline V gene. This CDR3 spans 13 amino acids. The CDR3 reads CSVEGQGTYEQYF. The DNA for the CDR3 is TGCAGCGTTGAAGGACAGGGTACCTACGAGCAGTACTTC.

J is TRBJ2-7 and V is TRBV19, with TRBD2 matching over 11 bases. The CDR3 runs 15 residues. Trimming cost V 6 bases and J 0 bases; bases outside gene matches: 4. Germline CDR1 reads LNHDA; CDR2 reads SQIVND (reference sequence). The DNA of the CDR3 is TGTGCCAGTAGGCTAACTAGCGGGAGCTCCTACGAGCAGTACTTC. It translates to CASRLTSGSSYEQYF.

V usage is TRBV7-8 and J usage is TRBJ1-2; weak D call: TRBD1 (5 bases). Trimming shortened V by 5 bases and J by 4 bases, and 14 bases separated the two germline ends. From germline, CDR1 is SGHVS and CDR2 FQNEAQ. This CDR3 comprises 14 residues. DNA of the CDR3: TGTGCCAGCAGCCCCCTCGGGCAGGGCTATGGCTACACCTTC. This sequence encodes CASSPLGQGYGYTF.

CDR3 amino acids: CASSLVQGSSETQYF. The CDR3 DNA reads as TGCGCCAGCAGCTTGGTTCAGGGGAGTAGTGAGACCCAGTACTTC. The chain recombines TRBV5-1 with TRBJ2-5; TRBD1 might be the D (6 bases). The V end was cut by 0 bases, the J end by 5 bases, with 14 bases between. The CDR3 covers 15 residues. Germline-derived CDR1 and CDR2 are SGHRS and YFSETQ.

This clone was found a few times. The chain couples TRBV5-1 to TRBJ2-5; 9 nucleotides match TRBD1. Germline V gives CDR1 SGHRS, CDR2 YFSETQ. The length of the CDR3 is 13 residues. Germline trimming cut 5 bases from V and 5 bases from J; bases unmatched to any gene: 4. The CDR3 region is CASRQGAWETQYF. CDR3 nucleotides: TGCGCCAGCAGACAGGGGGCATGGGAGACCCAGTACTTC.

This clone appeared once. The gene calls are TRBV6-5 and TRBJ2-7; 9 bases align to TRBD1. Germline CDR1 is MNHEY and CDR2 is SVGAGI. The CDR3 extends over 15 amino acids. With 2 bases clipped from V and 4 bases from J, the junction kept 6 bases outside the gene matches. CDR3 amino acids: CASSYGQGTAYEQYF. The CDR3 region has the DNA TGTGCCAGCAGTTACGGACAGGGGACTGCTTACGAGCAGTACTTC.

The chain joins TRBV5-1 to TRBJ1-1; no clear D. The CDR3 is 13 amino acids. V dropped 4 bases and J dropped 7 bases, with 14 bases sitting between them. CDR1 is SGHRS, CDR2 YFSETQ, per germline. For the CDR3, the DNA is TGCGCCAGCAGCCTCGCCCGGAGCGTTGAAGCTTTCTTT. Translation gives CASSLARSVEAFF.

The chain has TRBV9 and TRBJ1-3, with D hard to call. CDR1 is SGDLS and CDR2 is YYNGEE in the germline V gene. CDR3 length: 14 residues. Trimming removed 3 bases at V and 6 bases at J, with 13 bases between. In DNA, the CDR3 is TGTGCCAGCAGCGGTACAGTGGGCACAAACACCATATATTTT. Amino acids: CASSGTVGTNTIYF.

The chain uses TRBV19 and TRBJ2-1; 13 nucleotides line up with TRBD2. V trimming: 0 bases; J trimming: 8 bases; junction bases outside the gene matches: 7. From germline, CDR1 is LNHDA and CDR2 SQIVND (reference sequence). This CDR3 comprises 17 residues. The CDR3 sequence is CASSIDAGTSGIDEQFF. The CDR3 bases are TGTGCCAGTAGTATAGACGCCGGGACTAGCGGGATTGATGAGCAGTTCTTC.

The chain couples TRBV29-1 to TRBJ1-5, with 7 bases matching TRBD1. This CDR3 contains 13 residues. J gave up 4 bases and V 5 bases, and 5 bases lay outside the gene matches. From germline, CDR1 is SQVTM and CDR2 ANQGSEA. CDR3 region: CSVRDSENQPQHF. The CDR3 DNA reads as TGCAGCGTTCGGGACAGCGAGAATCAGCCCCAGCATTTT.

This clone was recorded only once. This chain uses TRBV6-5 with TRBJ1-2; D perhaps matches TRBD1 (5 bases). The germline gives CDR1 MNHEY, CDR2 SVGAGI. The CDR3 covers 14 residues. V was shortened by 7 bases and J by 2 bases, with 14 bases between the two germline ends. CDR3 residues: CASTLGASNYGYTF. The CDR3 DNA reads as TGTGCCAGCACCCTTGGGGCGTCCAACTATGGCTACACCTTC.